The next 26 T cell receptor beta chains were all read from a single sample in a study of shared clonotypes between healthy human individuals (dated by TCRdb to about 2020). CD8 naive samples were obtained by positive selection for CCR7 among CD45RO-negative cells, yielding a CD45RA+CCR7+ population from which TemRA cells were excluded. The library came from the immunoSEQ multiplex PCR assay. The clones in this table, taken by TCRdb from immuneACCESS, are in-frame only. Not every clone is retained; where verified, under half of the shortfall comes from an unresolved V gene, and the cause of the rest is unknown. For this sample there are about 650,000 clones; 95% appear just once. The ten largest clones take up around 0.11% of the sample. The source material was naive CD8+ T cells sorted from blood. The cell subset or site label here, explained by the study, means: CD45RA+CCR7+. The receptors originated from a woman younger than 45 in good health.

The CDR3 DNA reads as TGCAGCGACACAAACAGTAACTATGGCTACACCTTC. Residues: CSDTNSNYGYTF. This chain uses TRBV29-1 with TRBJ1-2; D uncertain. The V and J ends lost 7 bases and 1 base respectively, with 10 bases between them. The CDR3 covers 12 residues. Per germline, CDR1 SQVTM and CDR2 ANQGSEA.

This clone appeared a single time. This sequence joins TRBV19 and TRBJ2-2; D gene unclear. Trimming stripped 0 bases from V and 1 base from J, with 6 bases between. The CDR3 totals 15 residues. The germline CDR1 and CDR2 sequences are LNHDA and SQIVND (reference sequence). The CDR3 is CASSIDLENTGELFF. The CDR3 DNA is TGTGCCAGTAGTATAGATCTAGAGAACACCGGGGAGCTGTTTTTT.

Only one count was recorded for this clone. This sequence joins TRBV7-9 and TRBJ1-2; the match to TRBD1 covers 8 bases. The length of the CDR3 is 15 residues. Germline lookup yields CDR1 SEHNR and CDR2 FQNEAQ (reference sequence). V dropped 1 base and J dropped 3; count of bases not matched to a gene: 4. The CDR3 reads CASSLGLTGDYGYTF. In DNA, the CDR3 is TGTGCCAGCAGCTTAGGCTTGACAGGGGACTATGGCTACACCTTC.

This clone occurred once. The chain combines TRBV5-1 with TRBJ1-1; 9 bases line up with TRBD1. Germline CDR1 reads SGHRS; CDR2 reads YFSETQ. The CDR3 loop spans 12 amino acids. V was clipped by 4 bases and J by 7 bases; unmatched bases: 2. For the CDR3, the DNA is TGCGCCAGCAGCGGGACAGGGATTGAAGCTTTCTTT. Encoded protein: CASSGTGIEAFF.

This chain joins TRBV2 and TRBJ1-1, with 10 positions matching TRBD1. CDR1 and CDR2 from the germline V gene are SNHLY and FYNNEI. This CDR3 comprises 16 residues. J gave up 3 bases and V 6 bases, and 10 bases lay outside the gene matches. CDR3 loop: CASSGLDRGRDTEAFF. The CDR3 DNA is TGTGCCAGCAGCGGTCTAGACAGGGGGCGCGACACTGAAGCTTTCTTT.

This sequence joins TRBV5-4 and TRBJ1-2, with a possible D match to TRBD1 (6 bases). Trimming took 5 bases from V and 8 from J, leaving 16 bases between them. The CDR3 totals 13 residues. The germline V gene has CDR1 SGHNT and CDR2 YYREEE (reference sequence). The CDR3, as DNA: TGTGCCAGCAGGGAGACAGGACCTGGCGGCTACACCTTC. Translating gives CASRETGPGGYTF.

This chain joins TRBV10-3 and TRBJ1-1; D remains ambiguous. The CDR3 runs 15 residues. Trimming cost V 4 bases and J 5 bases, with 17 bases left between them. Germline CDR1 ENHRY, CDR2 SYGVKD. For the CDR3, the DNA is TGTGCCATCAGTGCGGCCCCTGGGTCGGGGACTGAAGCTTTCTTT. The encoded protein is CAISAAPGSGTEAFF.

This sequence joins TRBV27 and TRBJ2-5; 8 bases agree with TRBD2. The CDR3 runs to 15 residues. CDR1 MNHEY and CDR2 SMNVEV come from the germline V gene (reference sequence). V gave up 7 bases and J gave up 2 bases; unmatched junction bases: 9. The CDR3 spells CASKPAGGGQETQYF. The CDR3 DNA sequence: TGTGCCAGCAAACCCGCCGGGGGGGGGCAAGAGACCCAGTACTTC.

V usage is TRBV30 and J usage is TRBJ2-7; D possibly corresponds to TRBD1 (5 bases). The CDR3 totals 15 residues. V was clipped by 0 bases and J by 6 bases, with 18 bases between them. CDR1 is GTSNPN, CDR2 SVGIG, per germline (reference sequence). The CDR3 spells CAWSVQAERVGEQYF. CDR3 in DNA: TGTGCCTGGAGTGTACAGGCGGAGAGAGTCGGCGAGCAGTACTTC.

This chain links TRBV29-1 with TRBJ1-1, with 7 bases fitting TRBD1. Looked up from germline, CDR1 is SQVTM and CDR2 is ANQGSEA. Trimming cost V 3 bases and J 0 bases; bases outside gene matches: 4. The length of the CDR3 is 14 residues. CDR3 DNA sequence: TGCAGCGTTGATACAGGGGTACTGAACACTGAAGCTTTCTTT. Translation: CSVDTGVLNTEAFF.

A word on this clone: The same CDR3 is also encoded by other DNA sequences in this sample. V usage is TRBV28 and J usage is TRBJ1-5; D might be TRBD1 (5 bases). Germline loops: CDR1 MDHEN, CDR2 SYDVKM. With 3 bases removed from V and 4 bases from J, the gap between germline ends came to 10 bases. The CDR3 has 14 residues. The CDR3 spells CASSFLGGNQPQHF. The CDR3 bases are TGTGCCAGCAGTTTCTTGGGGGGTAATCAGCCCCAGCATTTT.

This rearrangement joins TRBV6-6 to TRBJ1-3; D uncertain. With 0 bases removed from V and 1 base from J, the gap between germline ends came to 7 bases. CDR3 length equals 15 residues. Germline-derived CDR1 and CDR2 are MNHNY and SVGAGI (reference sequence). CDR3 in amino acids: CASSYSPGSGNTIYF. The CDR3 DNA follows: TGTGCCAGCAGTTACTCCCCGGGTTCTGGAAACACCATATATTTT.

The V and J genes are TRBV9 and TRBJ2-7; 9 bases fit TRBD2. Germline loops: CDR1 SGDLS, CDR2 YYNGEE. The CDR3 length is 16 residues. V lost 4 bases, J lost 5 bases, and 13 bases stayed unmatched. This CDR3 reads CASSPPGTSWPHEQYF. The CDR3 DNA reads as TGTGCCAGCAGCCCCCCCGGGACTAGCTGGCCTCACGAGCAGTACTTC.

The CDR3 loop reads CASSWDRVNYEQYF. The CDR3 DNA reads TGTGCCAGCAGCTGGGACAGGGTGAACTACGAGCAGTACTTC. The rearrangement uses TRBV7-8 and TRBJ2-7; 9 nucleotides line up with TRBD1. CDR1 is SGHVS and CDR2 is FQNEAQ in the germline V gene. The junction had 4 bases not matched to a gene; V was cut back by 4 bases and J by 3 bases. The CDR3 spans 14 residues.

The V call is TRBV13, the J call TRBJ2-1; D is perhaps TRBD1 (5 bases). Deletions cut 2 bases from V and 8 bases from J, with 16 bases between. The CDR3 length is 15 residues. The germline V gene has CDR1 PRHDT and CDR2 FYEKMQ (reference sequence). The CDR3 here is CASSLRGDGRDEQFF. The CDR3 DNA sequence: TGTGCCAGCAGCTTAAGAGGTGACGGCAGGGATGAGCAGTTCTTC.

This sequence joins TRBV13 and TRBJ2-1; D is undetermined. CDR3 size: 15 residues. Trimming removed 0 bases at V and 3 bases at J, with 9 bases between. The V gene's germline CDR1 is PRHDT and CDR2 FYEKMQ (reference sequence). CDR3 sequence: CASSLGGDYYNEQFF. In DNA, the CDR3 is TGTGCCAGCAGCTTAGGCGGTGATTACTACAATGAGCAGTTCTTC.

The CDR3 loop reads CASNQGDRYEQYF. In nucleotides, the CDR3 is TGTGCCAGCAACCAGGGAGACAGATACGAGCAGTACTTC. The chain uses TRBV2 and TRBJ2-7, with D perhaps TRBD1 or TRBD2 (5 bases each). Trimming shortened V by 7 bases and J by 4 bases, and 14 bases separated the two germline ends. This CDR3 is 13 amino acids long. The V gene's germline CDR1 is SNHLY and CDR2 FYNNEI. Full variable domain (remainder filled in from reference TRBV2 and TRBJ2-7): EPEVTQTPSHQVTQMGQEVILRCVPISNHLYFYWYRQILGQKVEFLVSFYNNEISEKSEIFDDQFSVERPDGSNFTLKIRSTKLEDSAMYFCASNQGDRYEQYFGPGTRLTVT.

The chain employs TRBV15 and TRBJ2-7; 8 positions agree with TRBD1. The CDR3 extends over 15 amino acids. The germline CDR1 and CDR2 sequences are LNHNV and YYDKDF (reference sequence). V was clipped by 4 bases and J by 0 bases; unmatched bases: 5. CDR3 nucleotide sequence: TGTGCCACCAGCACAGGGGGCCCGAGCTCCTACGAGCAGTACTTC. Its translation: CATSTGGPSSYEQYF.

This chain links TRBV2 with TRBJ1-1, with a weak D call TRBD1 (5 bases). Trimming took 0 bases from V and 7 from J, leaving 9 bases between them. The CDR3 has 13 residues. Germline CDR1 SNHLY, CDR2 FYNNEI. CDR3 bases: TGTGCCAGCAGTGAAGCGCATGGGGGTGAAGCTTTCTTT. Protein product: CASSEAHGGEAFF.

The rearrangement joins TRBV7-3 to TRBJ2-5; 7 positions agree with TRBD1. V gave up 5 bases and J gave up 1 base; unmatched junction bases: 1. Germline CDR1 reads SGHTA; CDR2 reads FQGTGA. CDR3 length: 13 residues. The DNA for the CDR3 is TGTGCCAGCAGCCGGGACAGCCAAGAGACCCAGTACTTC. Amino acid sequence: CASSRDSQETQYF.

The genes are TRBV27 and TRBJ2-3, with TRBD2 matching over 12 bases. The CDR3 length is 15 residues. Trimming cost V 6 bases and J 7 bases; bases outside gene matches: 8. Looked up from germline, CDR1 is MNHEY and CDR2 is SMNVEV (reference sequence). CDR3 DNA sequence: TGTGCCAGCAGCATACTAGCGGGAGGAGATTATACGCAGTATTTT. The encoded protein is CASSILAGGDYTQYF.

The gene calls are TRBV6-5 and TRBJ2-3; 9 bases align to TRBD2. The V segment lost 8 bases and the J segment 0 bases; nucleotides outside the gene matches: 6. Per germline, CDR1 MNHEY and CDR2 SVGAGI. The CDR3 spans 15 residues. For the CDR3, the DNA is TGTGCCAGCCGGCCTCTAGCGGGAAGCACAGATACGCAGTATTTT. Protein product: CASRPLAGSTDTQYF.

The V and J genes are TRBV7-6 and TRBJ2-7; the D is unclear. Per germline, CDR1 SGHVS and CDR2 FNYEAQ. The CDR3 totals 15 residues. Deletions cut 0 bases from V and 5 bases from J, with 14 bases between. Here the CDR3 reads CASSLAQRRWDEQYF. The CDR3 DNA follows: TGTGCCAGCAGCTTAGCCCAACGTAGGTGGGACGAGCAGTACTTC.

The rearrangement links TRBV2 to TRBJ1-5; tentatively, D is TRBD1 (5 bases). This CDR3 spans 14 amino acids. Germline V gene data show CDR1 as SNHLY and CDR2 as FYNNEI. The V and J ends lost 6 bases and 4 bases respectively, with 13 bases between them. The CDR3: CASSLGHNNQPQHF. CDR3 nucleotides: TGTGCCAGCAGCCTCGGACACAATAATCAGCCCCAGCATTTT.

The chain joins TRBV2 to TRBJ2-5, with D tentatively TRBD1 (6 bases). Germline-derived CDR1 and CDR2 are SNHLY and FYNNEI. This CDR3 region has 13 residues. Trimming removed 4 bases from V and 5 bases from J, with 11 bases in between. The CDR3 sequence: CASSGGHSETQYF. The CDR3 nucleotides read TGTGCCAGCAGTGGGGGGCACTCGGAGACCCAGTACTTC.

The V and J genes are TRBV5-1 and TRBJ1-2; tentative D call: TRBD1 (5 bases). The CDR3 is made up of 16 amino acids. The germline V gene has CDR1 SGHRS and CDR2 YFSETQ. V was trimmed by 0 bases and J by 1 base, leaving 13 bases between them. The CDR3 protein is CASSLGGGPDNYGYTF. The CDR3 region has the DNA TGCGCCAGCAGCTTGGGGGGCGGACCCGATAACTATGGCTACACCTTC.